One and the same sample provided the 13 T cell receptor beta chains below, sequenced in a study of T cell repertoires in cytomegalovirus infection. Each CDR3 protein is one row after TCRdb ran MiXCR on the reads. The repertoire consists of hundreds of thousands of distinct CDR3 sequences, with about 31% occurring once and the leading ten covering roughly 12%. The antigens these receptors bind are not known. The sample in question was cultured CD8+ T cells from PBMCs, obtained from culture after CMV antigen stimulation. These receptors all come from a human donor in good health (CMV status not recorded). Some clones in this sample may be carry-over from other donors' samples.

The chain recombines TRBV27 with TRBJ1-1; maybe TRBD1 (5 bases). The CDR3 has 15 amino acids. The germline gives CDR1 MNHEY, CDR2 SMNVEV (reference sequence). The germline V and J ends were trimmed by 0 bases and 0 bases, with 8 bases remaining between them. CDR3 DNA: TGTGCCAGCAGTTTATCGGACAACATGAACACTGAAGCTTTCTTT. It yields the protein CASSLSDNMNTEAFF.

This chain connects TRBV28 to TRBJ1-5; 7 bases agree with TRBD1. The ends lost 1 base at V and 6 bases at J; junction bases unmatched: 9. Germline values: CDR1 MDHEN, CDR2 SYDVKM. This CDR3 spans 16 amino acids. This CDR3 reads CASSLLKGAWGQPQHF. The CDR3 DNA is TGTGCCAGCAGTTTATTGAAGGGGGCGTGGGGTCAGCCCCAGCATTTT.

This clonotype was seen a handful of times. The genes are TRBV27 and TRBJ2-4; D is possibly TRBD1 (5 bases). This CDR3 is 14 amino acids long. V was clipped by 5 bases and J by 0 bases, with 8 bases between them. Looked up from germline, CDR1 is MNHEY and CDR2 is SMNVEV (reference sequence). CDR3 DNA: TGTGCCAGCAGTCCCCAGGGAGCCAAAAACATTCAGTACTTC. Amino acid sequence: CASSPQGAKNIQYF.

This clonotype was counted only a few times. The chain couples TRBV6-5 to TRBJ1-4; possibly TRBD1 for D (6 bases). CDR1 and CDR2 from the germline V gene are MNHEY and SVGAGI. This CDR3 is 16 amino acids long. Trimming shortened V by 0 bases and J by 7 bases, and 15 bases separated the two germline ends. The CDR3 sequence is CASSYSKGEGGEKLFF. The CDR3 bases are TGTGCCAGCAGTTACTCGAAGGGGGAAGGCGGTGAAAAACTGTTTTTT.

Only a few counts were recorded for this clonotype. The V gene is TRBV7-9, the J gene TRBJ1-1; possibly TRBD1 for D (6 bases). The CDR3 consists of 15 residues. Germline lookup yields CDR1 SEHNR and CDR2 FQNEAQ (reference sequence). Trimming pared 3 bases from V and 0 bases from J, leaving 11 bases between. CDR3 nucleotides: TGTGCCAGCAGCTTCGACGGGGACATGAACACTGAAGCTTTCTTT. Amino acids: CASSFDGDMNTEAFF.

The chain uses TRBV4-1 and TRBJ1-2, with TRBD1 matching over 10 bases. Germline V CDR1 and CDR2: MGHRA, YSYEKL. The CDR3 has 14 residues. The trim removed 7 bases at V and 7 bases at J, leaving 9 bases unmatched. CDR3 protein: CASTGGQGKAGYTF. In DNA, the CDR3 is TGCGCCAGCACTGGGGGACAGGGGAAGGCTGGCTACACCTTC.

The gene calls are TRBV7-9 and TRBJ2-7; 9 bases align to TRBD1. CDR1 is SEHNR, CDR2 FQNEAQ, per germline (reference sequence). Trimming at V came to 5 bases and at J to 3 bases, leaving 8 bases not matched to a gene. This CDR3 comprises 15 residues. The CDR3 coding sequence is TGTGCCAGCAGCCCAGGACAGGGGTCTCTCTACGAGCAGTACTTC. Its translation: CASSPGQGSLYEQYF.

Many counts were recorded for this clonotype. The chain combines TRBV7-2 with TRBJ2-1, with D perhaps TRBD1 (6 bases). Germline lookup yields CDR1 SGHTA and CDR2 FQGNSA. The CDR3 has 16 amino acids. Trimming took 2 bases from V and 4 from J, leaving 15 bases between them. CDR3 sequence reads: CASSLFRDTTYNEQFF. CDR3 DNA sequence: TGTGCCAGCAGCTTATTCCGGGACACCACTTACAATGAGCAGTTCTTC.

This clonotype was counted only a few times. This rearrangement joins TRBV24-1 to TRBJ2-2; 9 bases map to TRBD1. The CDR3 runs 17 residues. Germline CDR1 KGHDR, CDR2 SFDVKD. J gave up 1 base and V 2 bases, and 4 bases lay outside the gene matches. As DNA, the CDR3 is TGTGCCACCAGTGATTGGGGGACAGGGAAGAACACCGGGGAGCTGTTTTTT. It translates to CATSDWGTGKNTGELFF.

This clonotype occurred a few times. The genes are TRBV9 and TRBJ2-3; D not certain. The V gene's germline CDR1 is SGDLS and CDR2 YYNGEE. V was shortened by 4 bases and J by 2 bases, with 20 bases between the two germline ends. This CDR3 comprises 17 residues. The CDR3 is CASSTSAEVGFTDTQYF. In nucleotides, the CDR3 is TGTGCCAGCAGCACCTCCGCGGAAGTCGGGTTCACAGATACGCAGTATTTT.

In its sample, this clonotype was seen a few times. The chain joins TRBV12-3 or TRBV12-4 to TRBJ2-5; 7 nucleotides match TRBD2. The V and J ends lost 1 base and 3 bases, in that order; junction bases with no gene match: 8. The CDR3 sequence is 16 residues long. Here the CDR3 DNA reads TGTGCCAGCAGTTTAGGCCTAGCGGCCCGAGAAGAGACCCAGTACTTC. Protein: CASSLGLAAREETQYF.

This clonotype came up many times. J is TRBJ2-2 and V is TRBV7-6; possible D gene TRBD2, 5 bases. Trimming stripped 1 base from V and 3 bases from J, with 9 bases between. Per the germline V gene, CDR1 is SGHVS and CDR2 is FNYEAQ. CDR3 length equals 15 residues. In nucleotides, the CDR3 is TGTGCCAGCAGCTTAGGGTCGGGGTACACCGGGGAGCTGTTTTTT. Amino acids: CASSLGSGYTGELFF. Full variable domain (remainder filled in from reference TRBV7-6 and TRBJ2-2): GAGVSQSPRYKVTKRGQDVALRCDPISGHVSLYWYRQALGQGPEFLTYFNYEAQQDKSGLPNDRFSAERPEGSISTLTIQRTEQRDSAMYRCASSLGSGYTGELFFGEGSRLTVL.

In its sample, this clonotype was seen a few times. V usage is TRBV6-1 and J usage is TRBJ2-3; 7 nucleotides match TRBD1. Germline CDR1 MNHNS, CDR2 SASEGT. The V segment lost 5 bases and the J segment 6 bases; nucleotides outside the gene matches: 11. The CDR3 consists of 15 residues. CDR3 region: CASSILGGPEDTQYF. The CDR3, as DNA: TGTGCCAGCAGTATACTAGGGGGCCCAGAGGATACGCAGTATTTT.